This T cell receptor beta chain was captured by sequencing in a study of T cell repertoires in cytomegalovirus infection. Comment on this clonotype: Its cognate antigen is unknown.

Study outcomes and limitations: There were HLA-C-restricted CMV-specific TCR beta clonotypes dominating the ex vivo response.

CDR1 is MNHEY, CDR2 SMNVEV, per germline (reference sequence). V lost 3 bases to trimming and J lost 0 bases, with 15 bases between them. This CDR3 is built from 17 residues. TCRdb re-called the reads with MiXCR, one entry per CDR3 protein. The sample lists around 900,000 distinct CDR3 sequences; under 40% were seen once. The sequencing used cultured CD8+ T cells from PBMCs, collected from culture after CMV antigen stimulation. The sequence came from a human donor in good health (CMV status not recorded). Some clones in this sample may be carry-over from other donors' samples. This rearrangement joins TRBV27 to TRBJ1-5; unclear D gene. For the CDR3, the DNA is TGTGCCAGCAGTTTGTTCCTAAATCCCCATAGCAATCAGCCCCAGCATTTT. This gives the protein CASSLFLNPHSNQPQHF.